These 18 T cell receptor beta chains were sequenced from one sample in a study of blood T cell repertoires in COVID-19 (dated by TCRdb to the early 2020s). Libraries were prepared through the immunoSEQ multiplex PCR assay. TCRdb took this table from immuneACCESS and kept in-frame rearrangements with V and J called. Such tables lack part of the clones; where checked against another copy, unresolved V genes explain under half of the gap, and the rest is unexplained. The sample includes roughly 120,000 clones, with nearly 90% observed a single time. Together, the top ten hold around 4.8% of the sample. Sequenced: peripheral blood. The receptors originated from a human donor in a cohort sampled during active COVID-19.

The J gene is TRBJ1-1, the V gene TRBV6-5, with D tentatively TRBD1 (6 bases). V shed 6 bases and J shed 3 bases, with 11 bases lying between them. Looked up from germline, CDR1 is MNHEY and CDR2 is SVGAGI. CDR3 length equals 13 residues. The CDR3 nucleotides are TGTGCCAGCAGGGACAGATGGGACACTGAAGCTTTCTTT. Its protein product is CASRDRWDTEAFF.

The chain employs TRBV25-1 and TRBJ2-7; possible D gene TRBD1, 6 bases. The germline V gene has CDR1 MGHDK and CDR2 SYGVNS. Trimming shortened V by 3 bases and J by 2 bases, and 11 bases separated the two germline ends. The CDR3 runs 14 residues. CDR3 residues: CASSDVGQAYEQYF. For the CDR3, the DNA is TGTGCCAGCAGTGATGTGGGACAAGCCTACGAGCAGTACTTC.

The V call is TRBV14, the J call TRBJ2-1; no firm D call. V shed 4 bases and J shed 8 bases, with 9 bases lying between them. CDR1 and CDR2 (germline): SGHDN, FVKESK. The CDR3 spans 12 residues. The CDR3 protein is CASSRGLDEQFF. As DNA, the CDR3 is TGTGCCAGCAGCCGTGGTCTAGATGAGCAGTTCTTC. Combining the CDR3 with reference TRBV14 and TRBJ2-1 gives the whole variable domain EAGVTQFPSHSVIEKGQTVTLRCDPISGHDNLYWYRRVMGKEIKFLLHFVKESKQDESGMPNNRFLAERTGGTYSTLKVQPAELEDSGVYFCASSRGLDEQFFGPGTRLTVL.

This clone was counted a single time. The V call is TRBV6-1, the J call TRBJ2-1, with a possible D match to TRBD2 (6 bases). Germline CDR1 and CDR2: MNHNS and SASEGT. Trimming pared 3 bases from V and 8 bases from J, leaving 14 bases between. This CDR3 has 14 amino acids. The CDR3 here is CASSDRGREDEQFF. DNA of the CDR3: TGTGCCAGCAGTGATAGGGGCAGGGAGGATGAGCAGTTCTTC.

Written as DNA, the CDR3 is TGTGCCAGCAGTGTCTATCCGGGACAGGCGAGGTACGGCTACACCTTC. Protein product: CASSVYPGQARYGYTF. This chain connects TRBV27 to TRBJ1-2; 8 bases map to TRBD1. From germline, CDR1 is MNHEY and CDR2 SMNVEV (reference sequence). J gave up 8 bases and V 5 bases, and 16 bases lay outside the gene matches. This CDR3 has 16 amino acids.

The rearrangement links TRBV19 to TRBJ2-7, with TRBD2 matching over 10 bases. Trimming cost V 5 bases and J 2 bases; bases outside gene matches: 6. The germline V gene encodes CDR1 LNHDA and CDR2 SQIVND (reference sequence). The CDR3 extends over 15 amino acids. The CDR3 nucleotides read TGTGCCAGTAGTTTGAGTAGCGGGAGGCCCTACGAGCAGTACTTC. This codes for CASSLSSGRPYEQYF.

This sequence joins TRBV2 and TRBJ2-7, with 7 positions matching TRBD1. Germline-derived CDR1 and CDR2 are SNHLY and FYNNEI. V was clipped by 8 bases and J by 7 bases; unmatched bases: 14. The CDR3 length is 14 residues. CDR3 amino acids: CASGPLTGNSEQYF. DNA of the CDR3: TGTGCCAGCGGCCCTCTGACAGGGAATAGTGAGCAGTACTTC.

The chain recombines TRBV6-4 with TRBJ2-3; 10 nucleotides match TRBD1. Germline-derived CDR1 and CDR2 are MRHNA and SNTAGT. The CDR3 runs to 15 residues. After removal of 6 bases from V and 6 bases from J, the junction contained 9 bases not matched to a gene. The CDR3 DNA reads TGTGCCAGCAGGCTGACAGGGGGCCTTCGTGATACGCAGTATTTT. Translation: CASRLTGGLRDTQYF.

The chain is built from TRBV7-8 and TRBJ2-3; 8 bases are a match to TRBD1. Trimming removed 0 bases from V and 6 bases from J; junction bases left unmatched: 8. The CDR3 is 16 residues long. Germline CDR1 SGHVS, CDR2 FQNEAQ. The CDR3 loop reads CASSLARGRGPDTQYF. Written as DNA, the CDR3 is TGTGCCAGCAGCTTAGCGAGGGGCAGGGGGCCTGATACGCAGTATTTT.

The chain employs TRBV15 and TRBJ2-1, with TRBD2 identical over 10 bases. V was pared by 1 base and J by 4 bases, with 1 base of the junction left unmatched. The CDR3 is 15 residues long. CDR1 and CDR2 (germline): LNHNV, YYDKDF (reference sequence). The CDR3, as DNA: TGTGCCACCAGCAGAGCACTAGCGGGATACAATGAGCAGTTCTTC. It codes for CATSRALAGYNEQFF.

Here the CDR3 DNA reads TGTGCCACCAGCAGACAGGACAGGGTGGGCCGGCAGCCCCAGCATTTT. Encoded protein: CATSRQDRVGRQPQHF. V and J are TRBV15 and TRBJ1-5; 8 nucleotides match TRBD1. This CDR3 comprises 16 residues. Germline V gives CDR1 LNHNV, CDR2 YYDKDF (reference sequence). J was trimmed by 7 bases and V by 2 bases; bases with no gene match: 10.

The chain uses TRBV20-1 and TRBJ2-7; 8 nucleotides match TRBD1. The germline CDR1 and CDR2 sequences are DFQATT and SNEGSKA (reference sequence). This CDR3 comprises 11 residues. V shed 6 bases, J shed 7 bases, and the junction held 5 bases outside the gene matches. The CDR3 DNA reads as TGCAGTGCAATCAGGGGGCAAGAGCAGTACTTC. This codes for CSAIRGQEQYF.

The J gene is TRBJ2-3, the V gene TRBV24-1; D is unresolved. The ends were cut back, 5 bases at V and 5 bases at J, with 7 bases in the middle. Germline CDR1 reads KGHDR; CDR2 reads SFDVKD. The CDR3 runs 12 residues. As DNA, the CDR3 is TGTGCCACCAGTGGCGCGGAAGATACGCAGTATTTT. It codes for CATSGAEDTQYF.

The chain carries TRBV5-4 and TRBJ1-5; no clear D gene. CDR1 and CDR2 (germline): SGHNT, YYREEE (reference sequence). There are 15 residues in the CDR3. V dropped 0 bases and J dropped 6 bases, with 13 bases sitting between them. DNA of the CDR3: TGTGCCAGCAGCTTGGTTTTATTGCGGGGTCAGCCCCAGCATTTT. As protein: CASSLVLLRGQPQHF. The entire variable domain, with the rest obtained from reference TRBV5-4 and TRBJ1-5, is as follows: ETGVTQSPTHLIKTRGQQVTLRCSSQSGHNTVSWYQQALGQGPQFIFQYYREEENGRGNFPPRFSGLQFPNYSSELNVNALELDDSALYLCASSLVLLRGQPQHFGDGTRLSIL.

The chain employs TRBV6-4 and TRBJ2-1, with D possibly being TRBD1 (5 bases). CDR1 and CDR2 from the germline V gene are MRHNA and SNTAGT. This CDR3 contains 12 residues. The V end was cut by 6 bases, the J end by 8 bases, with 11 bases between. Written as DNA, the CDR3 is TGTGCCAGCAGGGCAGGGTGCGATGAGCAGTTCTTC. This encodes CASRAGCDEQFF.

The chain joins TRBV6-5 to TRBJ1-2; 7 bases match TRBD1. Germline V lookup: CDR1 MNHEY, CDR2 SVGAGI. This CDR3 is 12 amino acids long. After removal of 7 bases from V and 4 bases from J, the junction contained 3 bases not matched to a gene. CDR3 sequence reads: CASMAGGYGYTF. The CDR3 bases are TGTGCCAGCATGGCAGGGGGCTATGGCTACACCTTC.

This chain joins TRBV3-1 (or the pseudogene TRBV3-2) and TRBJ1-1; 8 positions match TRBD1. The CDR3 is 16 residues long. Losses at the gene ends were 7 bases for V and 4 bases for J; bases not matched to a gene: 14. The germline V gene encodes CDR1 LGHDT and CDR2 YNNKEL (reference sequence). The CDR3 bases are TGTGCCAGCAACCTCCAGGGGGCAGGGGGGTTCACTGAAGCTTTCTTT. Its protein product is CASNLQGAGGFTEAFF.

The rearrangement uses TRBV3-1 (or the pseudogene TRBV3-2) and TRBJ2-1; D is possibly TRBD1 (5 bases). The CDR3 runs to 13 residues. Germline V gene data show CDR1 as LGHDT and CDR2 as YNNKEL (reference sequence). The V end lost 1 base, the J end lost 8 bases, and 9 bases lay between the germline ends. CDR3 nucleotides: TGTGCCAGCAGCCAAGGGGGCTTGTATGAGCAGTTCTTC. Residues: CASSQGGLYEQFF.